The 3 T cell receptor beta chains reported below all come from one sample, sequenced in a study of response to subunit inactivated influenza vaccine. TCRdb passed the RT-PCR reads through MiXCR, listing each CDR3 protein once. Here the sample spans about 240,000 distinct CDR3 sequences, roughly an eighth being singletons. The specimen comprised non-naive T cells sorted from PBMCs, sampled 14 to 15 days before vaccination. These receptors originate from a man aged 50-60 years who received an inactivated influenza vaccine.

In regard to this clonotype: A much larger clone sits a single nucleotide away, making a read error possible. The chain joins TRBV5-1 to TRBJ2-3, with D possibly called TRBD1 or TRBD2 (5 bases each). This CDR3 spans 15 amino acids. The germline gives CDR1 SGHRS, CDR2 YFSETQ. The CDR3 loop reads CVSSLGTVVTDTQYF. CDR3 nucleotides: TGCGTCAGCAGCTTGGGGACGGTCGTCACAGATACGCAGTATTTT.

This clonotype was counted between two and nine times. The chain recombines TRBV12-3 or TRBV12-4 with TRBJ2-7; D is ambiguous. The CDR3 covers 22 residues. Between the trimmed V and J ends, which lost 3 bases and 3 bases, there was a span of 36 bases. In nucleotides, the CDR3 is TGTGCCAGCAGTTTCTATGAAGGGCCTGTTTTGATTTCATGTGGGTTTGTCTACGAGCAGTACTTC. This gives the protein CASSFYEGPVLISCGFVYEQYF.

This clonotype showed up just a few times. The genes are TRBV20-1 and TRBJ2-3; TRBD1 matches 9 bases. The CDR3 totals 14 residues. CDR1 and CDR2 from the germline V gene are DFQATT and SNEGSKA (reference sequence). The J segment lost 3 bases and the V segment lost 8 bases, leaving 9 bases of the junction unmatched. In DNA form, the CDR3 reads TGCAGTCTTATACCCGGGACAGGGACAGATACGCAGTATTTT. It is translated as CSLIPGTGTDTQYF.